This is a list of T cell receptor beta chains from one sample in a study of monozygotic twins with inflammatory bowel disease. TCRdb derives one entry per CDR3 protein from the 5' RACE reads, leaving out DNA. The ten top clones account for under 3.5%, within a sample of about 160,000 distinct CDR3 sequences. The sequencing input was blood. These receptors all stem from a human donor with ulcerative colitis or Crohn's disease, or a healthy co-twin of an affected twin (not recorded which). The CDR3 runs from the conserved cysteine through the conserved F or W. Each record gives: J gene, V gene, CDR3 protein.

j_call: TRBJ1-5; v_call: TRBV5-1; cdr3_aa: CASSLDGAGNQPQHF
j_call: TRBJ1-5; v_call: TRBV19; cdr3_aa: CASSRTSNQPQHF
j_call: TRBJ2-1; v_call: TRBV20-1; cdr3_aa: CSASSPGQGYNEQFF
j_call: TRBJ1-5; v_call: TRBV10-3; cdr3_aa: CAISDPQLGGNQPQHF
j_call: TRBJ2-3; v_call: TRBV7-2; cdr3_aa: CASSLDGLVDTQYF
j_call: TRBJ2-7; v_call: TRBV7-2; cdr3_aa: CASSVTGDEQYF
j_call: TRBJ2-3; v_call: TRBV29-1; cdr3_aa: CSVASRRTDTQYF
j_call: TRBJ2-2; v_call: TRBV5-1; cdr3_aa: CASSIRVTYTGELFF
j_call: TRBJ1-5; v_call: TRBV20-1; cdr3_aa: CSASPRGGNQPQHF
j_call: TRBJ2-5; v_call: TRBV20-1; cdr3_aa: CSAPIGSYQETQYF
j_call: TRBJ2-1; v_call: TRBV29-1; cdr3_aa: CSVDRTGIYNEQFF
j_call: TRBJ2-1; v_call: TRBV7-2; cdr3_aa: CASSQASGTNEQFF
j_call: TRBJ2-1; v_call: TRBV7-2; cdr3_aa: CASSPSGLRGASNEQFF
j_call: TRBJ1-6; v_call: TRBV28; cdr3_aa: CASILGGGSSPLHF
j_call: TRBJ1-1; v_call: TRBV18; cdr3_aa: CASSPVEGMNTEAFF
j_call: TRBJ1-1; v_call: TRBV28; cdr3_aa: CASSGWGQKNTEAFF
j_call: TRBJ1-1; v_call: TRBV24-1; cdr3_aa: CATSETRNTEAFF
j_call: TRBJ2-6; v_call: TRBV3-1; cdr3_aa: CASSQEIGANVLTF